This TCR beta chain was found in a study of CD8 T cells in Susac syndrome. TCR beta sequencing covered blood CD8+ and CD4+ T cells. RNA was extracted with the RNeasy kit, and a quantity of about 0.5 to 1 ug was reverse transcribed using random hexamers. An immunoSEQ multiplex PCR amplified TCR beta CDR3 over 54 Vbeta and 13 Jbeta. TCRdb passed the immunoSEQ multiplex PCR reads through MiXCR, listing each CDR3 protein once. The sample lists 150,000 to 180,000 distinct CDR3 sequences; about 94% were seen once. This CDR3 has 12 residues. Germline CDR1 and CDR2: SGHVS and FQNEAQ. The V and J ends lost 5 bases and 3 bases respectively, with 7 bases between them.

Source material: CD8+ T cells from PBMCs. This TCR was recovered from a human donor with multiple sclerosis. The chain recombines TRBV7-8 with TRBJ1-2; D ambiguous. In DNA, the CDR3 is TGTGCCAGCAGCCCAAGGGACTATGGCTACACCTTC. Protein sequence: CASSPRDYGYTF.